The source of this T cell receptor beta chain is a study of a mutant IDH1 vaccine in newly diagnosed glioma. Overall study: Most patients had radiochemotherapy with temozolomide before enrollment; others had one alone. Findings and caveats of the study: Pseudoprogression appeared unlinked to shifts in leading peripheral T cell clonotypes.

Time point of the sample: week 23, last vaccination. Alongside topical imiquimod, each dose of vaccine comprised 300 ug of mutant IDH1 20-mer peptide. A word on this clone: Its matching antigen is unknown.

Sequencing was performed with immunoSEQ multiplex PCR; in TCRdb, only in-frame clones are kept and a portion is missing. The sample consists of 50,000 to 85,000 clones, nearly 85% of them appearing once. Germline lookup yields CDR1 LNHNV and CDR2 YYDKDF (reference sequence). This CDR3 spans 13 amino acids. Trimming left V 0 bases short and J 6 bases short, with 8 bases between. Here the sequenced sample was PBMCs, taken from a glioma patient whose treatment included an IDH1 peptide vaccine. This sequence was found in a man aged 18 to 29 with glioma. V and J are TRBV15 and TRBJ1-1, with D unresolved. The CDR3: CATSRDLQSEAFF. The CDR3 DNA follows: TGTGCCACCAGCAGAGATCTCCAGTCTGAAGCTTTCTTT.